Listed below are T cell receptor beta chains from one sample, sequenced in a study of T cells in Graves' hyperthyroidism and ophthalmopathy. TCRdb processed the multiplex PCR reads anew with MiXCR; each CDR3 protein has one entry. The sample has 300,000 to 450,000 distinct CDR3 sequences; approximately 14% are singletons. The sequencing sample was made of blood. These receptors all stem from a woman aged 25 to 39 with Graves' ophthalmopathy. CDR3s include the opening cysteine and the closing phenylalanine or tryptophan. Each record gives: V gene, D gene, J gene, clone size, CDR3 protein, CDR3 DNA. The D gene is left open where the match is weak. Size is stated for part of the rows, as once, few or many counts, or as a class when the clone is expanded.

TRBV5-1	-	TRBJ2-6	many	CASSLGHTGANVLTF	TGCGCCAGCAGCTTGGGACATACTGGGGCCAACGTCCTGACTTTC
TRBV20-1	-	TRBJ2-7	many	CSARTKSGPEQYF	TGCAGTGCTAGGACCAAGTCAGGTCCCGAGCAGTACTTC
TRBV20-1	TRBD1	TRBJ2-7	many	CSAREKGTGARYEQYF	TGCAGTGCTAGAGAGAAGGGGACAGGGGCACGATACGAGCAGTACTTC
TRBV6-1	-	TRBJ1-5	many	CASSEAWGARYQPQHF	TGTGCCAGCAGTGAAGCATGGGGGGCGCGGTATCAGCCCCAGCATTTT
TRBV19	-	TRBJ1-2	many	CASSMGPPRDGYTF	TGTGCCAGTAGTATGGGCCCGCCGCGGGATGGCTACACCTTC
TRBV9	-	TRBJ2-2	-	CASSVPVEDTGELFF	TGTGCCAGCAGCGTCCCGGTGGAGGACACCGGGGAGCTGTTTTTT
TRBV3-1	TRBD2	TRBJ2-1	many	CASSQELLAGGEQFF	TGTGCCAGCAGCCAAGAACTATTAGCGGGAGGTGAGCAGTTCTTC
TRBV15	-	TRBJ1-1	many	CATSRDMNTEAFF	TGTGCCACCAGCAGGGACATGAACACTGAAGCTTTCTTT
TRBV7-9	TRBD1	TRBJ2-7	many	CASSLVDRVYEQYF	TGTGCCAGCAGCTTAGTCGACAGGGTCTACGAGCAGTACTTC
TRBV6-5	-	TRBJ2-2	-	CASSYSANPTGELFF	TGTGCCAGCAGTTACTCTGCCAACCCCACCGGGGAGCTGTTTTTT
TRBV20-1	-	TRBJ2-1	many	CSARDGFGGFYNEQFF	TGCAGTGCTAGAGATGGGTTTGGGGGCTTCTACAATGAGCAGTTCTTC
TRBV29-1	TRBD1	TRBJ1-1	many	CSVELTGGIGTEAFF	TGCAGCGTTGAGCTAACAGGGGGCATCGGCACTGAAGCTTTCTTT
TRBV7-9	TRBD1	TRBJ1-2	many	CASAYLQQGKHGYTF	TGTGCCAGCGCGTACCTGCAACAGGGGAAACATGGCTACACCTTC
TRBV2	-	TRBJ2-3	many	CASSEAPGADTQYF	TGTGCCAGCAGTGAAGCTCCGGGCGCAGATACGCAGTATTTT
TRBV28	-	TRBJ1-5	-	CASSPPGGVDQPQHF	TGTGCCAGCAGCCCCCCCGGGGGGGTCGATCAGCCCCAGCATTTT
TRBV20-1	TRBD1	TRBJ1-5	many	CSARRVGDSGSQPQHF	TGCAGTGCTAGGAGGGTCGGGGACAGTGGCAGTCAGCCCCAGCATTTT
TRBV10-2	TRBD1	TRBJ2-1	-	CASSELLYRDRGSNEQFF	TGCGCCAGCAGTGAATTACTCTATAGGGACAGGGGATCCAATGAGCAGTTCTTC
TRBV24-1	-	TRBJ2-3	many	CATSDGGRAATDTQYF	TGTGCCACCAGTGATGGGGGGCGAGCCGCCACAGATACGCAGTATTTT
TRBV11-3	TRBD2	TRBJ2-3	-	CASSLDHRGMTGLAGAKDTQYF	TGTGCCAGCAGCTTAGATCATCGGGGGATGACCGGACTAGCGGGGGCGAAAGATACGCAGTATTTT
TRBV6-2/TRBV6-3	TRBD1	TRBJ1-6	many	CASRRTGGSPLHF	TGTGCCAGCAGGAGGACAGGGGGGTCACCCCTCCACTTT
TRBV3-1	-	TRBJ2-1	many	CASSQDPPYNEQFF	TGTGCCAGCAGCCAAGATCCACCTTACAATGAGCAGTTCTTC
TRBV3-1	TRBD2	TRBJ2-1	many	CASSQDPAGIAEQFF	TGTGCCAGCAGCCAAGATCCAGCGGGGATAGCTGAGCAGTTCTTC
TRBV28	TRBD2	TRBJ2-1	many	CATNSPSLAGGPDEQFF	TGTGCCACCAATTCCCCCAGCCTAGCGGGGGGGCCCGATGAGCAGTTCTTC
TRBV15	-	TRBJ2-3	-	CATSRMGAVDTQYF	TGTGCCACCAGCAGAATGGGCGCGGTTGATACGCAGTATTTT
TRBV2	TRBD2	TRBJ2-5	many	CASRTSGGKETQYF	TGTGCCAGCAGAACTAGCGGGGGAAAGGAGACCCAGTACTTC
TRBV20-1	-	TRBJ1-6	-	CSASAPGWGPYNSPLHF	TGCAGTGCTAGTGCCCCTGGGTGGGGGCCCTATAATTCACCCCTCCACTTT
TRBV18	-	TRBJ1-1	many	CASSRDTGGAFF	TGTGCCAGCTCCCGGGACACCGGCGGAGCTTTCTTT
TRBV29-1	-	TRBJ2-2	many	CSVDEGLNTGELFF	TGCAGCGTTGATGAGGGGCTTAACACCGGGGAGCTGTTTTTT